These T cell receptor beta chains were read from a single sample in a study of cytotoxic CD8 clonotypes in ibrutinib-treated CLL. Produced via immunoSEQ multiplex PCR; TCRdb's table is partial and in-frame only. The data contain some 150,000 clones, approximately 80% of them seen just once; the ten biggest clones take up approximately 7.6%. The input for sequencing was PBMCs, taken after 36 months of ibrutinib treatment. The receptors come from a human donor with chronic lymphocytic leukemia. CDR3s include the opening cysteine and the closing phenylalanine or tryptophan. The D gene is left open where the match is weak. The listing skips clone size in some rows; elsewhere it reads once, few, many or a size class.

16	TRBJ1-4	NA	NA	TRBV7-9	CASSPVWRGSYEKLFF	TGTGCCAGCAGCCCGGTGTGGAGGGGAAGCTATGAAAAACTGTTTTTT
13	TRBJ1-2	NA	NA	TRBV29-1	CSAGQSGFYGYTF	TGCAGCGCCGGACAATCCGGGTTCTATGGCTACACCTTC
14	TRBJ1-2	NA	NA	TRBV28	CASSSGHQTYGYTF	TGTGCCAGCAGTTCGGGACATCAGACTTATGGCTACACCTTC
14	TRBJ2-7	medium-sized	TRBD1	TRBV11-2	CASGTGTGWSEQYF	TGTGCCTCGGGAACCGGGACAGGGTGGTCCGAGCAGTACTTC
15	TRBJ2-4	NA	NA	TRBV27	CASSTLQGSKNIQYF	TGTGCCAGCAGTACGCTACAGGGTTCCAAAAACATTCAGTACTTC
16	TRBJ2-1	NA	TRBD1	TRBV5-6	CASSQWGTGGPVEQFF	TGTGCCAGCAGCCAATGGGGGACAGGGGGCCCGGTTGAGCAGTTCTTC
17	TRBJ1-6	NA	TRBD1	TRBV7-9	CASSRPTGQRASSPLHF	TGTGCCAGCAGTCGACCGACAGGGCAGAGAGCCTCTTCACCCCTCCACTTT
12	TRBJ2-7	NA	NA	TRBV7-8	CASSSGQSEQYF	TGTGCCAGCAGCTCCGGACAGTCCGAGCAGTACTTC
16	TRBJ1-2	NA	NA	TRBV7-9	CASSSLQGSPNYGYTF	TGTGCCAGCAGCTCCCTGCAGGGGAGCCCTAACTATGGCTACACCTTC
15	TRBJ1-4	NA	TRBD1	TRBV5-1	CASRETGDFYEKLFF	TGCGCCAGCAGAGAAACAGGGGATTTTTATGAAAAACTGTTTTTT
15	TRBJ2-7	NA	NA	TRBV4-1	CASSRAFFSAYEQYF	TGCGCCAGCAGCCGGGCATTCTTCAGCGCCTACGAGCAGTACTTC
13	TRBJ2-7	NA	NA	TRBV1	CTSSQETENKRYF	TGCACCAGCAGCCAAGAGACCGAGAACAAGCGGTACTTC
15	TRBJ2-5	NA	NA	TRBV6-1	CASSEIGTQQETQYF	TGTGCCAGCAGTGAGATCGGGACACAGCAAGAGACCCAGTACTTC
14	TRBJ2-2	few	NA	TRBV2	CASRRDTYTGELFF	TGTGCCAGCAGACGGGACACCTACACCGGGGAGCTGTTTTTT
15	TRBJ1-5	NA	NA	TRBV21-1	CASSKARGGNQPQHF	TGTGCCAGCAGCAAAGCCAGGGGTGGCAATCAGCCCCAGCATTTT
14	TRBJ1-2	NA	NA	TRBV6-5	CASRNYPSGNGYTF	TGTGCCAGCAGAAACTACCCTTCGGGGAATGGCTACACCTTC
13	TRBJ2-3	NA	TRBD2	TRBV30	CAWRTSGGDTQYF	TGTGCCTGGAGGACTAGCGGGGGAGATACGCAGTATTTT
14	TRBJ1-1	few	TRBD1	TRBV25-1	CASSENRGNTEAFF	TGTGCCAGCAGTGAAAACAGGGGGAACACTGAAGCTTTCTTT
14	TRBJ1-4	NA	NA	TRBV19	CASSIVARKEKLFF	TGTGCCAGTAGTATAGTCGCTCGCAAAGAAAAACTGTTTTTT
14	TRBJ1-1	NA	NA	TRBV6-4	CASSLDGLNTEAFF	TGTGCCAGCAGCCTCGACGGGTTAAACACTGAAGCTTTCTTT
14	TRBJ2-7	NA	TRBD1	TRBV19	CASRDGQGPYEQYF	TGTGCCAGTAGGGACGGACAGGGTCCCTACGAGCAGTACTTC
16	TRBJ2-2	once	TRBD2	TRBV4-2	CASSQLTSHNTGELFF	TGTGCCAGCAGCCAACTGACTAGCCATAACACCGGGGAGCTGTTTTTT
13	TRBJ1-2	NA	NA	TRBV5-4	CASSSGADYGYTF	TGTGCCAGCAGCTCGGGGGCAGACTATGGCTACACCTTC
14	TRBJ1-3	NA	NA	TRBV5-1	CASSPGGTGNTIYF	TGCGCCAGCTCGCCAGGAGGGACCGGAAACACCATATATTTT
14	TRBJ1-3	NA	NA	TRBV6-5	CASSYSGDINTIYF	TGTGCCAGCAGTTACTCAGGGGATATAAACACCATATATTTT
11	TRBJ1-4	NA	NA	TRBV29-1	CSVGDTKIEFF	TGCAGCGTCGGGGACACCAAAATCGAGTTTTTT
13	TRBJ2-2	NA	NA	TRBV5-1	CASSLVVTGELFF	TGCGCCAGCAGCTTAGTGGTAACCGGGGAGCTGTTTTTT
11	TRBJ1-2	few	NA	TRBV2	CASSVSYGYTF	TGTGCCAGCAGTGTCAGCTATGGCTACACCTTC
13	TRBJ1-4	NA	NA	TRBV11-2	CASSLDRSGKLFF	TGTGCCAGCAGCTTAGATCGGTCGGGAAAACTGTTTTTT
15	TRBJ1-1	NA	NA	TRBV11-2	CASSYPAGMNTEAFF	TGTGCCAGCAGCTACCCGGCGGGAATGAACACTGAAGCTTTCTTT
14	TRBJ1-2	NA	NA	TRBV5-1	CASSLEFGRYGYTF	TGCGCCAGCAGCTTGGAGTTCGGAAGGTATGGCTACACCTTC
18	TRBJ2-3	NA	TRBD2	TRBV5-1	CASSLLILGLVGTDTQYF	TGCGCCAGCAGCTTGCTCATCTTGGGACTAGTAGGGACAGATACGCAGTATTTT
14	TRBJ2-2	NA	NA	TRBV2	CASSEVRVTGELFF	TGTGCCAGCAGTGAAGTTCGGGTCACCGGGGAGCTGTTTTTT
16	TRBJ1-3	NA	NA	TRBV18	CASSPQKGTSGNTIYF	TGTGCCAGCTCACCACAAAAGGGGACCTCTGGAAACACCATATATTTT
14	TRBJ1-2	NA	NA	TRBV28	CASSLIQGLYGYTF	TGTGCCAGCAGTTTAATACAGGGACTCTATGGCTACACCTTC
12	TRBJ1-2	NA	TRBD1	TRBV28	CATGQSPGGYTF	TGTGCCACGGGACAGTCCCCTGGTGGCTACACCTTC
11	TRBJ2-1	NA	NA	TRBV7-9	CASSAENEQFF	TGTGCCAGCAGCGCTGAGAATGAGCAGTTCTTC
11	TRBJ2-2	NA	NA	TRBV29-1	CSVAGTGELFF	TGCAGCGTTGCAGGGACCGGGGAGCTGTTTTTT
15	TRBJ1-5	NA	NA	TRBV6-5	CASSYPHGPNQPQHF	TGTGCCAGCAGTTACCCTCACGGACCCAATCAGCCCCAGCATTTT
13	TRBJ2-1	NA	NA	TRBV7-9	CASSLSRVDEQFF	TGTGCCAGCAGCTTATCTAGGGTAGATGAGCAGTTCTTC
14	TRBJ1-1	NA	NA	TRBV5-6	CASSSEMTDSEAFF	TGTGCCAGCAGCTCCGAGATGACAGACTCTGAAGCTTTCTTT
12	TRBJ2-7	NA	NA	TRBV6-5	CASSNGQTEQYF	TGTGCCAGCAGTAACGGACAGACCGAGCAGTACTTC
13	TRBJ1-1	NA	NA	TRBV28	CASRGPMNTEAFF	TGTGCCAGCAGGGGACCTATGAACACTGAAGCTTTCTTT
13	TRBJ2-1	once	NA	TRBV7-9	CASSFLMASEQFF	TGTGCCAGCAGCTTCCTTATGGCATCCGAGCAGTTCTTC
14	TRBJ2-2	NA	NA	TRBV10-2	CASTNLVRPGELFF	TGCGCCAGCACAAACTTAGTGAGGCCCGGGGAGCTGTTTTTT
15	TRBJ1-2	once	TRBD1	TRBV5-1	CASSPGQGAVDGYTF	TGCGCCAGCAGCCCGGGACAGGGGGCTGTGGATGGCTACACCTTC
16	TRBJ1-5	NA	NA	TRBV5-1	CASSVGPGRSNQPQHF	TGCGCCAGCAGCGTGGGTCCAGGCCGCAGCAATCAGCCCCAGCATTTT
12	TRBJ1-2	NA	NA	TRBV9	CASSSPRVFYTF	TGTGCCAGCAGCTCCCCGAGAGTATTCTACACCTTC
13	TRBJ2-2	NA	NA	TRBV19	CASSNTGFGELFF	TGTGCCAGTAGTAACACAGGGTTCGGGGAGCTGTTTTTT
15	TRBJ1-1	NA	NA	TRBV27	CASSLVAGWDTEAFF	TGTGCCAGCAGTTTGGTGGCAGGGTGGGACACTGAAGCTTTCTTT
15	TRBJ1-4	NA	NA	TRBV5-4	CASSHQGSTNEKLFF	TGTGCCAGCAGCCACCAGGGTTCAACTAATGAAAAACTGTTTTTT
14	TRBJ2-7	NA	NA	TRBV9	CASSAPGRSYEQYF	TGTGCCAGCAGCGCCCCCGGACGAAGCTACGAGCAGTACTTC
17	TRBJ2-3	NA	NA	TRBV5-1	CASSLQRPTLGSDTQYF	TGCGCCAGCAGCTTACAAAGACCCACCCTCGGGTCAGATACGCAGTATTTT
16	TRBJ2-7	NA	TRBD2	TRBV7-9	CASTLRLAGGFGEQYF	TGTGCCAGCACCCTAAGACTAGCGGGAGGGTTCGGCGAGCAGTACTTC